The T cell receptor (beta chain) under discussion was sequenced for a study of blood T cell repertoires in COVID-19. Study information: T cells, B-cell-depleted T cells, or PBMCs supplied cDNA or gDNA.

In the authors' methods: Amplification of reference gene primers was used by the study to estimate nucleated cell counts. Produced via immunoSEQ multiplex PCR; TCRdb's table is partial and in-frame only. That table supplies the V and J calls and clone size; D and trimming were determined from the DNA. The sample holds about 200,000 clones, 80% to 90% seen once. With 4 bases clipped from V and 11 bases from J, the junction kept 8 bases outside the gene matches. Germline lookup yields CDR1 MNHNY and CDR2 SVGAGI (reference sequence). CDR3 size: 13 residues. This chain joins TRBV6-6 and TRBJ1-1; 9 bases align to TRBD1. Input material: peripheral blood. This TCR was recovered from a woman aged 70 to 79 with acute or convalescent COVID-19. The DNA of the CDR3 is TGTGCCAGCAGTTTTCAATCCGGGACAGGGGCTTTCTTT. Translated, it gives CASSFQSGTGAFF.